This T cell receptor beta chain is drawn from a study of T cell changes during pregnancy in multiple sclerosis. Some clones are missing from TCRdb's copy, which holds only in-frame ones; the method was immunoSEQ multiplex PCR. The sample has about 26,000 clones, about 88% seen once. This clone was counted once. CDR1 and CDR2 from the germline V gene are MNHEY and SMNVEV (reference sequence). The ends were cut back, 4 bases at V and 2 bases at J, with 8 bases in the middle. This CDR3 region has 13 residues. The chain recombines TRBV27 with TRBJ1-1, with D tentatively TRBD1 (5 bases). The sequence derives from a female donor with multiple sclerosis, enrolled in a pregnancy study. The input for sequencing was CD8+ T cells from peripheral blood mononuclear cells, taken in the second trimester of pregnancy. The CDR3 sequence: CASSWGGNTEAFF. CDR3 nucleotides: TGTGCCAGCAGTTGGGGGGGAAACACTGAAGCTTTCTTT.